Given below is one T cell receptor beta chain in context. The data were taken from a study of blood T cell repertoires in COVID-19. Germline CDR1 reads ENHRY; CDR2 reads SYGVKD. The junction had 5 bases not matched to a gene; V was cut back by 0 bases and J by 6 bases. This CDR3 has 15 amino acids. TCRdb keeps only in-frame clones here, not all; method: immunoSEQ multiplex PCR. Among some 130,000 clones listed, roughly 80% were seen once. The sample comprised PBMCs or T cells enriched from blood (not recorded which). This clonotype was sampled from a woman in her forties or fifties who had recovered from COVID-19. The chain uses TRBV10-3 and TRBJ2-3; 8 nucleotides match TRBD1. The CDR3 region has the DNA TGTGCCATCAGTGAGTCGACTACAGGGGGGGATACGCAGTATTTT. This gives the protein CAISESTTGGDTQYF.